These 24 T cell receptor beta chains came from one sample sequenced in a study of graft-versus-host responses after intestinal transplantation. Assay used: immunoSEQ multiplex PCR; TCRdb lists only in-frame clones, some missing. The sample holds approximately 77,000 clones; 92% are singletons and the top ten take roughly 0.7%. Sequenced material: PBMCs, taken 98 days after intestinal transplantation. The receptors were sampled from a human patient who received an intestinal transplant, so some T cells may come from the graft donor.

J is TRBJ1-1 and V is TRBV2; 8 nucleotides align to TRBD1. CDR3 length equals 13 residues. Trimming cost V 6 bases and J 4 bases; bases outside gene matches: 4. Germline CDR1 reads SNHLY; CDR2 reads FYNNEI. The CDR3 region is CASSETGATEAFF. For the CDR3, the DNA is TGTGCCAGCAGCGAGACAGGGGCCACTGAAGCTTTCTTT.

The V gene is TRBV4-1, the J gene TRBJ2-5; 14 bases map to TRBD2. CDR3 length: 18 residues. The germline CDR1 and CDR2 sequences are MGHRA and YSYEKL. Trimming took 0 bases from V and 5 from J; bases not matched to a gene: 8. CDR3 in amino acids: CASSQEGAGLAGAETQYF. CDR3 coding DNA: TGCGCCAGCAGCCAAGAGGGGGCGGGACTAGCGGGAGCTGAGACCCAGTACTTC.

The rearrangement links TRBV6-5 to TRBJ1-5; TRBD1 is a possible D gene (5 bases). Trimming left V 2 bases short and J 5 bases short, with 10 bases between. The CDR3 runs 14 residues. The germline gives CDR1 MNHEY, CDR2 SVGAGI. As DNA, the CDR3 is TGTGCCAGCAGTTACAGGGGAGGTCATCAGCCCCAGCATTTT. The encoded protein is CASSYRGGHQPQHF.

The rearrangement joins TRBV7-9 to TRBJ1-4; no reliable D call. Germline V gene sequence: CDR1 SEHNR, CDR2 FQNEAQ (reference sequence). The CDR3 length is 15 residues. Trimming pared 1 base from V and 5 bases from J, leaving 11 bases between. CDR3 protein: CASSLGRHRNEKLFF. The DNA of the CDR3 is TGTGCCAGCAGCTTAGGGCGACACAGAAATGAAAAACTGTTTTTT.

The CDR3 DNA reads as TGTGCCAGCAGCCATACGTTTGGACAACAGGTGGCAGATACGCAGTATTTT. Encoded protein: CASSHTFGQQVADTQYF. The chain is built from TRBV4-2 and TRBJ2-3, with D perhaps matching TRBD1 (5 bases). CDR1 LGHNA and CDR2 YNFKEQ come from the germline V gene. The CDR3 covers 17 residues. Trimming left V 3 bases short and J 4 bases short, with 20 bases between.

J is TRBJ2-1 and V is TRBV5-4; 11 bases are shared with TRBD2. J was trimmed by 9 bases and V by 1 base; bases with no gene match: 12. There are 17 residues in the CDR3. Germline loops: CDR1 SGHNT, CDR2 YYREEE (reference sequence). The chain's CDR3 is CASSLTLLAGEFGEQFF. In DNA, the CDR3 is TGTGCCAGCAGCTTGACCTTACTAGCGGGAGAGTTCGGTGAGCAGTTCTTC.

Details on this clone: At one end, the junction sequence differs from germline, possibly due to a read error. The CDR3 DNA is TGTGCCAGCAGCAGCCTCCTCGGGACAAGGGGATTC. Its protein is CASSSLLGTRGF. The V and J genes are TRBV11-2 and TRBJ2-7, with a tentative D call TRBD1 (6 bases). This CDR3 contains 12 residues. CDR1 and CDR2 (germline): SGHAT, FQNNGV.

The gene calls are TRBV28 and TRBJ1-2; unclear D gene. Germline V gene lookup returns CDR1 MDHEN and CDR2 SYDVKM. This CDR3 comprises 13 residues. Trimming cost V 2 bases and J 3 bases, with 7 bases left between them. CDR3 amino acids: CASSLQAYYGYTF. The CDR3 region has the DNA TGTGCCAGCAGTTTACAGGCATACTATGGCTACACCTTC.

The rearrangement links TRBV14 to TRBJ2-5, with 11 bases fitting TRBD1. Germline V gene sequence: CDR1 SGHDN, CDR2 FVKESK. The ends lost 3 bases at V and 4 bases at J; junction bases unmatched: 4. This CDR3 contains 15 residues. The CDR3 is CASSHRTGGPETQYF. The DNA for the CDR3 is TGTGCCAGCAGCCACAGGACAGGGGGCCCAGAGACCCAGTACTTC.

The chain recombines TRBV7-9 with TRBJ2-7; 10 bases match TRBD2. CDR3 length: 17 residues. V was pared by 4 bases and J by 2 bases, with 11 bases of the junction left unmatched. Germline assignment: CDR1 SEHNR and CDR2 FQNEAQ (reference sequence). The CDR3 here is CASSSPGTSERTYEQYF. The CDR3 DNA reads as TGTGCCAGCAGCTCTCCAGGGACTAGCGAGAGAACCTACGAGCAGTACTTC.

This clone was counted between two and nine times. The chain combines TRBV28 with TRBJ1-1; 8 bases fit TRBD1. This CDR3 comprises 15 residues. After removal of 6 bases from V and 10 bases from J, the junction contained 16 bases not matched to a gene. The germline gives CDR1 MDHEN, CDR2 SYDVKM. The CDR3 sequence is CASSPPPTDRESAFF. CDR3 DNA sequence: TGTGCCAGCAGCCCCCCCCCAACGGACAGGGAGTCAGCTTTCTTT.

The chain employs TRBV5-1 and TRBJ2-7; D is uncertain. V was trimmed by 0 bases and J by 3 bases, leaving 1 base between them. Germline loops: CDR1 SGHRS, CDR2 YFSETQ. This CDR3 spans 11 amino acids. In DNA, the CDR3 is TGCGCCAGCAGCTTGGACTACGAGCAGTACTTC. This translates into CASSLDYEQYF.

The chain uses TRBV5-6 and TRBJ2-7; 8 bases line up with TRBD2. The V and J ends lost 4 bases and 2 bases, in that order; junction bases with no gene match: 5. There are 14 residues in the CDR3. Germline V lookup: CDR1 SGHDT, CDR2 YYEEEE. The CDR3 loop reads CASSQPGLAYEQYF. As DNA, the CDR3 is TGTGCCAGCAGCCAACCGGGACTAGCCTACGAGCAGTACTTC.

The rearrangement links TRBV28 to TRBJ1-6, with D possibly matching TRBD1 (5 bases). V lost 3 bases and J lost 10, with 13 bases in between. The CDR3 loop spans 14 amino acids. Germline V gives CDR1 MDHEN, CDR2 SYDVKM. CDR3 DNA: TGTGCCAGCAGTTTGGGGGAAGGAGGATCACCCCTCCACTTT. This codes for CASSLGEGGSPLHF.

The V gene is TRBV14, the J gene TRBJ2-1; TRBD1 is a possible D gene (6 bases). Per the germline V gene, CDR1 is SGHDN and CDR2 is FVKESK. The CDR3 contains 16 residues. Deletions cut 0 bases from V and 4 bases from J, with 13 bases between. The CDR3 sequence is CASSQDAGTPYNEQFF. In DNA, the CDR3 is TGTGCCAGCAGCCAAGATGCCGGGACACCTTACAATGAGCAGTTCTTC.

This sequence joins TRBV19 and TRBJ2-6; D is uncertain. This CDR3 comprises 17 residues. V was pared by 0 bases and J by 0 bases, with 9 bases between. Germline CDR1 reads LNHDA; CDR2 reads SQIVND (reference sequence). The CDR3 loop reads CASSIDPGSSGANVLTF. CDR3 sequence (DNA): TGTGCCAGTAGTATAGATCCCGGAAGCTCTGGGGCCAACGTCCTGACTTTC.

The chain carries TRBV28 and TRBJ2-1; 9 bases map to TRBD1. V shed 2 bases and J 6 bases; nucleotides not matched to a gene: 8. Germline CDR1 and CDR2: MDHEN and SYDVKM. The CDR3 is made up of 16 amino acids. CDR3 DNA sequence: TGTGCCAGCAGTTTACCCACCGGGACAGGGTCCAATGAGCAGTTCTTC. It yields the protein CASSLPTGTGSNEQFF.

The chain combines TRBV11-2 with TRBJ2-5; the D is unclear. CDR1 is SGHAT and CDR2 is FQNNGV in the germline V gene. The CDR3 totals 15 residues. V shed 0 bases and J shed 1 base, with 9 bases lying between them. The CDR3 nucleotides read TGTGCCAGCAGCTTAGATAGAGGCTTCCAAGAGACCCAGTACTTC. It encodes CASSLDRGFQETQYF. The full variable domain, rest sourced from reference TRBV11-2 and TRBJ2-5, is EAGVAQSPRYKIIEKRQSVAFWCNPISGHATLYWYQQILGQGPKLLIQFQNNGVVDDSQLPKDRFSAERLKGVDSTLKIQPAKLEDSAVYLCASSLDRGFQETQYFGPGTRLLVL.

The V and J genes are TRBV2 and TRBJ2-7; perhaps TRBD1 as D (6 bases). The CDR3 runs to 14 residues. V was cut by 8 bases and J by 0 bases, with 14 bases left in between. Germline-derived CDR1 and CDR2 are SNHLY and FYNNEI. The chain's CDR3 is CASGARQVSYEQYF. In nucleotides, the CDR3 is TGTGCCAGCGGAGCTCGACAGGTCTCCTACGAGCAGTACTTC.

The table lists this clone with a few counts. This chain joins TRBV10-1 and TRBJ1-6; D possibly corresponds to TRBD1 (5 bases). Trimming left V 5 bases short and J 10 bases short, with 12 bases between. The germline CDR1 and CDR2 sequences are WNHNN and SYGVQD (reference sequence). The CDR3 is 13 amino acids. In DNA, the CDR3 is TGCGCCAGCAGTCAGGGCCAGGGATCACCCCTCCACTTT. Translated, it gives CASSQGQGSPLHF.

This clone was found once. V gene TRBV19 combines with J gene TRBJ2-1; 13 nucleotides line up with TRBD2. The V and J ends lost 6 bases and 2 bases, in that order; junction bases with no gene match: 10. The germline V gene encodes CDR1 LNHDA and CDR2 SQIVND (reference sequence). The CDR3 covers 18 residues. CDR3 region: CASSELAGGPFTYNEQFF. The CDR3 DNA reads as TGTGCCAGTAGCGAACTAGCGGGAGGGCCTTTTACCTACAATGAGCAGTTCTTC.

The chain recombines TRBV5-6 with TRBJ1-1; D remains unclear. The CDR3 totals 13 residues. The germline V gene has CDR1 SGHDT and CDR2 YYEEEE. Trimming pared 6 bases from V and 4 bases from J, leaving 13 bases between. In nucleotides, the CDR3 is TGTGCCAGCAAGAGGCAGACCCCCACTGAAGCTTTCTTT. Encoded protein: CASKRQTPTEAFF.

The CDR3 here is CASSQDRGNYGYTF. CDR3 nucleotides: TGTGCCAGCAGCCAAGACAGGGGGAACTATGGCTACACCTTC. The chain is built from TRBV14 and TRBJ1-2; the match to TRBD1 covers 7 bases. The CDR3 has 14 residues. J was trimmed by 2 bases and V by 0 bases; bases with no gene match: 0. In germline, CDR1 is SGHDN, CDR2 FVKESK.

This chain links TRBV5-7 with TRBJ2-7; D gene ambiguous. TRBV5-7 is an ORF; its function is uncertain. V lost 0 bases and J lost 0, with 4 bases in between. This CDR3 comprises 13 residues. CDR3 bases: TGTGCCAGCAGCTTGGCTAGCTCCTACGAGCAGTACTTC. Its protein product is CASSLASSYEQYF.